The 29 T cell receptor beta chains below come from one sample, sequenced in a study of chemoradiotherapy in HPV16-positive cancers (dated by TCRdb to 2022 to 2024). The method was the immunoSEQ multiplex PCR assay. Not all clones reach the TCRdb copy of this immuneACCESS table, which keeps in-frame sequences only. Checked studies attribute under half of the gap to unresolved V genes and leave the rest unexplained. For this sample there are 10,000 to 15,000 clones; almost 90% appear just once. The ten largest make up 2.5% to 3% of the sample. This sample was gathered from a patient who underwent chemoradiotherapy. These receptor sequences come from a human donor with HPV-associated anogenital cancer.

The J gene is TRBJ2-5, the V gene TRBV29-1; weak D call: TRBD2 (6 bases). This CDR3 has 15 residues. From germline, CDR1 is SQVTM and CDR2 ANQGSEA. V lost 4 bases and J 3 bases, leaving 18 bases between the germline ends. The CDR3: CSVVGGGRVKETQYF. In nucleotides, the CDR3 is TGCAGCGTTGTGGGAGGCGGAAGGGTGAAAGAGACCCAGTACTTC.

This clone has a single count. The chain recombines TRBV6-1 with TRBJ2-7; D gene unclear. The CDR3 runs 13 residues. Between the trimmed V and J ends, which lost 7 bases and 1 base, there was a span of 11 bases. The germline CDR1 and CDR2 sequences are MNHNS and SASEGT. CDR3 coding DNA: TGTGCCAGCACTAGGATTCAATCCTACGAGCAGTACTTC. Translating gives CASTRIQSYEQYF.

The chain carries TRBV2 and TRBJ1-1; 8 nucleotides agree with TRBD1. There are 15 residues in the CDR3. CDR1 and CDR2 (germline): SNHLY, FYNNEI. The trim removed 2 bases at V and 4 bases at J, leaving 6 bases unmatched. For the CDR3, the DNA is TGTGCCAGCAGTGAATCCCCAGGGACAGGCACTGAAGCTTTCTTT. Translation gives CASSESPGTGTEAFF.

This chain connects TRBV7-9 to TRBJ2-2; D gene ambiguous. The germline V and J ends were trimmed by 3 bases and 1 base, with 3 bases remaining between them. The CDR3 totals 13 residues. Looked up from germline, CDR1 is SEHNR and CDR2 is FQNEAQ (reference sequence). CDR3: CASSFENTGELFF. The CDR3 bases are TGTGCCAGCAGCTTCGAGAACACCGGGGAGCTGTTTTTT.

The chain uses TRBV6-5 and TRBJ2-1; D call uncertain. The CDR3 sequence is 13 residues long. The germline gives CDR1 MNHEY, CDR2 SVGAGI. Trimming took 6 bases from V and 7 from J, leaving 13 bases between them. CDR3 sequence: CASRGPLGNEQFF. In DNA, the CDR3 is TGTGCCAGCAGGGGCCCGCTGGGGAATGAGCAGTTCTTC.

The rearrangement joins TRBV7-3 to TRBJ2-1, with D unclear. The germline CDR1 and CDR2 sequences are SGHTA and FQGTGA. This CDR3 comprises 15 residues. Trimming took 5 bases from V and 0 from J, leaving 11 bases between them. The CDR3 coding sequence is TGTGCCAGCAGCCCCCAGTTGAGCTCCTACAATGAGCAGTTCTTC. Protein: CASSPQLSSYNEQFF.

The chain joins TRBV19 to TRBJ1-1; D is perhaps TRBD1 (5 bases). This CDR3 has 16 residues. Germline V lookup: CDR1 LNHDA, CDR2 SQIVND (reference sequence). V gave up 3 bases and J gave up 6 bases, with 20 bases separating them. In DNA, the CDR3 is TGTGCCAGTAGTATCGGGGGAATGAGGGATGGGGCTGAAGCTTTCTTT. This encodes CASSIGGMRDGAEAFF.

The chain employs TRBV6-4 and TRBJ2-1; D might be TRBD1 (6 bases). The CDR3 is made up of 15 amino acids. V lost 3 bases, J lost 5 bases, and 14 bases lay in between. Germline CDR1 and CDR2: MRHNA and SNTAGT. CDR3: CASSEGAGSDNEQFF. In nucleotides, the CDR3 is TGTGCCAGCAGTGAGGGGGCAGGGTCGGACAATGAGCAGTTCTTC.

This rearrangement joins TRBV27 to TRBJ2-3; TRBD2 matches at 11 bases. The junction had 11 bases not matched to a gene; V was cut back by 6 bases and J by 9 bases. The CDR3 extends over 15 amino acids. CDR1 and CDR2 from the germline V gene are MNHEY and SMNVEV (reference sequence). CDR3 loop: CASSLRTSGGGTQYF. The CDR3 region has the DNA TGTGCCAGCAGCCTTCGTACTAGCGGGGGAGGGACGCAGTATTTT.

The chain has TRBV7-2 and TRBJ2-7, with unresolved D. Trimming removed 4 bases from V and 4 bases from J, with 11 bases in between. Germline loops: CDR1 SGHTA, CDR2 FQGNSA. This CDR3 region has 13 residues. The CDR3 DNA follows: TGTGCCAGCAGCTCCCCAAACGATTACGAGCAGTACTTC. Protein product: CASSSPNDYEQYF.

V usage is TRBV15 and J usage is TRBJ2-5; D could derive from TRBD1 or TRBD2 (5 bases each). The CDR3 has 15 amino acids. Trimming removed 1 base at V and 4 bases at J, with 13 bases between. Germline-derived CDR1 and CDR2 are LNHNV and YYDKDF (reference sequence). DNA of the CDR3: TGTGCCACCAGCAGAGCCTCTGGGGGTGGAGAGACCCAGTACTTC. Translated, it gives CATSRASGGGETQYF.

The chain couples TRBV7-8 to TRBJ1-5, with 7 nucleotides matching TRBD1. The CDR3 is 16 residues long. Germline lookup yields CDR1 SGHVS and CDR2 FQNEAQ. Losses at the gene ends were 5 bases for V and 0 bases for J; bases not matched to a gene: 7. CDR3 protein: CASSPTTGFSNQPQHF. In DNA form, the CDR3 reads TGTGCCAGCAGCCCGACGACAGGGTTTAGCAATCAGCCCCAGCATTTT.

The rearrangement joins TRBV6-5 to TRBJ2-7, with no clear D. The length of the CDR3 is 14 residues. Per germline, CDR1 MNHEY and CDR2 SVGAGI. With 2 bases removed from V and 3 bases from J, the gap between germline ends came to 11 bases. The CDR3 region is CASSYGRQIYEQYF. In DNA form, the CDR3 reads TGTGCCAGCAGTTACGGGCGGCAGATCTACGAGCAGTACTTC.

The chain joins TRBV4-2 to TRBJ1-6; D possibly corresponds to TRBD1 (5 bases). This CDR3 comprises 18 residues. Per the germline V gene, CDR1 is LGHNA and CDR2 is YNFKEQ. Trimming removed 3 bases at V and 0 bases at J, with 15 bases between. DNA of the CDR3: TGTGCCAGCAGCCAGACAGTGGCTTCTAACTCCTATAATTCACCCCTCCACTTT. It translates to CASSQTVASNSYNSPLHF.

V and J are TRBV6-6 and TRBJ1-1; no clear D. Deletions cut 7 bases from V and 7 bases from J, with 7 bases between. In germline, CDR1 is MNHNY, CDR2 SVGAGI (reference sequence). CDR3 length: 10 amino acids. The CDR3: CASMEFEAFF. The CDR3 DNA reads TGTGCCAGCATGGAGTTTGAAGCTTTCTTT.

The chain joins TRBV5-6 to TRBJ2-5; perhaps TRBD2 as D (5 bases). Germline V gene data show CDR1 as SGHDT and CDR2 as YYEEEE. This CDR3 contains 17 residues. With 0 bases removed from V and 5 bases from J, the gap between germline ends came to 20 bases. This chain's CDR3 is CASSLAPEIAIEETQYF. CDR3 DNA sequence: TGTGCCAGCAGCTTGGCCCCAGAAATAGCGATCGAGGAGACCCAGTACTTC.

The V and J genes are TRBV11-3 and TRBJ2-7; D is possibly TRBD1 or TRBD2 (6 bases each). Germline V lookup: CDR1 SGHNT, CDR2 YENEEA. The CDR3 contains 15 residues. The V end was cut by 5 bases, the J end by 0 bases, with 14 bases between. The DNA of the CDR3 is TGTGCCAGCAGCCCTAGAGGGGGGAACTCCTACGAGCAGTACTTC. Translation gives CASSPRGGNSYEQYF.

V usage is TRBV5-1 and J usage is TRBJ2-3; possible D gene TRBD1, 5 bases. V was cut by 4 bases and J by 2 bases, with 17 bases left in between. The CDR3 length is 16 residues. Germline V gene data show CDR1 as SGHRS and CDR2 as YFSETQ. Written as DNA, the CDR3 is TGCGCCAGCAGCAGCGTTGACAGAAAACTCACAGATACGCAGTATTTT. Amino acids: CASSSVDRKLTDTQYF.

This sequence joins TRBV6-5 and TRBJ2-1; 8 bases align to TRBD2. Unmatched junction bases numbered 6, after V lost 5 bases and J lost 12 bases. Germline V lookup: CDR1 MNHEY, CDR2 SVGAGI. The CDR3 is made up of 12 amino acids. The CDR3 nucleotides read TGTGCCAGCAGTCAAGCGGGGGAGGGGCAGTTCTTC. Protein sequence: CASSQAGEGQFF.

CDR3 protein: CASSTGTGSTAGNTIYF. Here the CDR3 DNA reads TGTGCCAGCAGCACCGGGACAGGGTCGACTGCTGGAAACACCATATATTTT. The rearrangement links TRBV5-6 to TRBJ1-3, with 9 bases matching TRBD1. Germline lookup yields CDR1 SGHDT and CDR2 YYEEEE. The CDR3 loop spans 17 amino acids. Trimming cost V 4 bases and J 2 bases; bases outside gene matches: 10.

V is TRBV27 and J is TRBJ1-5; 7 nucleotides align to TRBD1. This CDR3 has 13 residues. J was trimmed by 4 bases and V by 6 bases; bases with no gene match: 3. Germline CDR1 is MNHEY and CDR2 is SMNVEV (reference sequence). The CDR3 region is CASRGQPNQPQHF. DNA for the CDR3: TGTGCCAGCAGGGGACAGCCAAATCAGCCCCAGCATTTT.

This chain links TRBV27 with TRBJ1-5; D gene unclear. V was trimmed by 2 bases and J by 4 bases, leaving 12 bases between them. Germline CDR1 MNHEY, CDR2 SMNVEV (reference sequence). This CDR3 spans 15 amino acids. For the CDR3, the DNA is TGTGCCAGCAGTTTAATAGGGTTTTCAAATCAGCCCCAGCATTTT. Protein sequence: CASSLIGFSNQPQHF.

The chain employs TRBV6-1 and TRBJ2-1; 8 bases fit TRBD1. Germline CDR1 and CDR2: MNHNS and SASEGT. The V gene end was trimmed by 8 bases and the J gene end by 10 bases; junction bases not matched to a gene: 16. The CDR3 spans 15 residues. In DNA, the CDR3 is TGTGCCAGCGTAACCCGGGACAGGTTTGGAGGAGAGCAGTTCTTC. This codes for CASVTRDRFGGEQFF.

The chain is built from TRBV10-3 and TRBJ1-4; TRBD1 is a possible D gene (5 bases). This CDR3 comprises 13 residues. CDR1 is ENHRY and CDR2 is SYGVKD in the germline V gene. Trimming took 6 bases from V and 4 from J, leaving 9 bases between them. The CDR3 region is CAIRTDSNEKLFF. The DNA for the CDR3 is TGTGCCATCAGAACAGACAGTAATGAAAAACTGTTTTTT.

V and J are TRBV25-1 and TRBJ2-2; 10 bases agree with TRBD2. Germline values: CDR1 MGHDK, CDR2 SYGVNS. The CDR3 is 17 residues long. V was clipped by 1 base and J by 6 bases; unmatched bases: 8. The CDR3 protein is CASSEFRSGGASGELFF. The CDR3 bases are TGTGCCAGCAGTGAATTCAGAAGCGGGGGGGCCTCCGGGGAGCTGTTTTTT. Based on the CDR3 plus reference TRBV25-1 and TRBJ2-2, the full variable domain is EADIYQTPRYLVIGTGKKITLECSQTMGHDKMYWYQQDPGMELHLIHYSYGVNSTEKGDLSSESTVSRIRTEHFPLTLESARPSHTSQYLCASSEFRSGGASGELFFGEGSRLTVL.

With respect to this clone: The same CDR3 arises from other DNA sequences in this sample as well. The V gene is TRBV7-8, the J gene TRBJ2-7, with no clear D. Germline CDR1 reads SGHVS; CDR2 reads FQNEAQ. V was shortened by 5 bases and J by 3 bases, with 14 bases between the two germline ends. CDR3 length equals 14 residues. The CDR3 is CASSPGRFSYEQYF. The CDR3 DNA reads as TGTGCCAGCAGCCCTGGTAGGTTCAGCTACGAGCAGTACTTC.

The chain joins TRBV10-3 to TRBJ1-3; D is ambiguous. V was clipped by 6 bases and J by 4 bases, with 7 bases between them. The CDR3 has 12 amino acids. The V gene's germline CDR1 is ENHRY and CDR2 SYGVKD. CDR3 DNA: TGTGCCATCAGGACTCGAGGAAACACCATATATTTT. It yields the protein CAIRTRGNTIYF.

CDR3 loop: CASSLPSYNEQFF. In nucleotides, the CDR3 is TGTGCCAGTAGCCTGCCCTCCTACAATGAGCAGTTCTTC. V and J are TRBV19 and TRBJ2-1; D is undetermined. The V and J ends lost 6 bases and 0 bases respectively, with 6 bases between them. CDR1 LNHDA and CDR2 SQIVND come from the germline V gene (reference sequence). The CDR3 contains 13 residues.

Written as DNA, the CDR3 is TGTGCCAGCAGCTTAGGAAGGACGACGGGAGGTCCGCTTCAAGAGACCCAGTACTTC. Protein product: CASSLGRTTGGPLQETQYF. J is TRBJ2-5 and V is TRBV13; 7 bases align to TRBD2. This CDR3 spans 19 amino acids. Germline-derived CDR1 and CDR2 are PRHDT and FYEKMQ (reference sequence). Unmatched junction bases numbered 15, after V lost 0 bases and J lost 2 bases. The full variable domain, with the rest looked up from reference TRBV13 and TRBJ2-5, is AAGVIQSPRHLIKEKRETATLKCYPIPRHDTVYWYQQGPGQDPQFLISFYEKMQSDKGSIPDRFSAQQFSDYHSELNMSSLELGDSALYFCASSLGRTTGGPLQETQYFGPGTRLLVL.